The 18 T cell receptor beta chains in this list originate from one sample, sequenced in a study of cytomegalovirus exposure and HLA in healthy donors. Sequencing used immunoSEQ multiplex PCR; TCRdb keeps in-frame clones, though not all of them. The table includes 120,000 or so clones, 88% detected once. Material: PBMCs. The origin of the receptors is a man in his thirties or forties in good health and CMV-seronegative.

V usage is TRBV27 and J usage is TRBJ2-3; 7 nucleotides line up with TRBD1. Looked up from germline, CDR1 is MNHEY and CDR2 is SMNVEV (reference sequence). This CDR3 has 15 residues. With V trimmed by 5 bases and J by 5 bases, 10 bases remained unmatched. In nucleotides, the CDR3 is TGTGCCAGCAGTCCGACTAACTCAGGGGGAGATACGCAGTATTTT. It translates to CASSPTNSGGDTQYF.

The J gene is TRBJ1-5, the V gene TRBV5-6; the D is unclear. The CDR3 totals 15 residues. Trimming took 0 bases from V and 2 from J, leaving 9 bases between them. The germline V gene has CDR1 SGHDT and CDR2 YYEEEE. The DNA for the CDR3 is TGTGCCAGCAGCTTGGACCGGGTAGGCAATCAGCCCCAGCATTTT. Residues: CASSLDRVGNQPQHF.

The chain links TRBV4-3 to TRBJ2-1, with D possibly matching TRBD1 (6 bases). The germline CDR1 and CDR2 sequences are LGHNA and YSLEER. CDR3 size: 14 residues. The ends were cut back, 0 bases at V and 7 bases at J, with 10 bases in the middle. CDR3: CASSQEGGPNEQFF. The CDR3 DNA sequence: TGCGCCAGCAGCCAAGAAGGGGGTCCGAATGAGCAGTTCTTC.

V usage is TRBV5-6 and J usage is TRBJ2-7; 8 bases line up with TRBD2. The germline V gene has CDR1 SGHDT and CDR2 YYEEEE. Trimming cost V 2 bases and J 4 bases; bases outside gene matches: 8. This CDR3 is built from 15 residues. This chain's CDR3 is CASSFPGTRGYEQYF. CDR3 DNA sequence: TGTGCCAGCAGCTTTCCTGGGACTAGGGGGTACGAGCAGTACTTC.

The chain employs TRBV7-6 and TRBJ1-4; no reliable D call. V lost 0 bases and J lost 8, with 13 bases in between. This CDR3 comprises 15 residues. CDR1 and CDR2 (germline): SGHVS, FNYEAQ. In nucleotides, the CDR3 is TGTGCCAGCAGCTTAGCGGGCAACGGAGGCGAAAAACTGTTTTTT. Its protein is CASSLAGNGGEKLFF. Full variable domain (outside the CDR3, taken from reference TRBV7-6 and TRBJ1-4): GAGVSQSPRYKVTKRGQDVALRCDPISGHVSLYWYRQALGQGPEFLTYFNYEAQQDKSGLPNDRFSAERPEGSISTLTIQRTEQRDSAMYRCASSLAGNGGEKLFFGSGTQLSVL.

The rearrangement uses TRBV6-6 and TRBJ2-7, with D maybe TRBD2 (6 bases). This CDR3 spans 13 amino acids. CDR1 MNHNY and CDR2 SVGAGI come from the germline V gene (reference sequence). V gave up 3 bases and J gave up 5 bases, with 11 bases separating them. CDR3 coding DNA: TGTGCCAGCAGTTATTCGGAGGGCCACGAGCAGTACTTC. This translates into CASSYSEGHEQYF.

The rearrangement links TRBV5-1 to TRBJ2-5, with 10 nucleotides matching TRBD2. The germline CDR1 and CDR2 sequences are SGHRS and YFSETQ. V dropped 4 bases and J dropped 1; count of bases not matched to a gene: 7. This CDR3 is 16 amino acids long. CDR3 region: CASSVLAGASQETQYF. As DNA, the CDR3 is TGCGCCAGCAGCGTCCTAGCGGGAGCCTCCCAAGAGACCCAGTACTTC. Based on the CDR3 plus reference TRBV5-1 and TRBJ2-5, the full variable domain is KAGVTQTPRYLIKTRGQQVTLSCSPISGHRSVSWYQQTPGQGLQFLFEYFSETQRNKGNFPGRFSGRQFSNSRSEMNVSTLELGDSALYLCASSVLAGASQETQYFGPGTRLLVL.

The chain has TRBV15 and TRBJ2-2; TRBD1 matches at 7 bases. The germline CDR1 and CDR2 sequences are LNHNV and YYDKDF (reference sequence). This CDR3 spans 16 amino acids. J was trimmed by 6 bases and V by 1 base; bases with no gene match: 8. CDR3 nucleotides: TGTGCCACCAGCAGAGTGTGGACAGGAGGTTCCGGGGAGCTGTTTTTT. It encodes CATSRVWTGGSGELFF.

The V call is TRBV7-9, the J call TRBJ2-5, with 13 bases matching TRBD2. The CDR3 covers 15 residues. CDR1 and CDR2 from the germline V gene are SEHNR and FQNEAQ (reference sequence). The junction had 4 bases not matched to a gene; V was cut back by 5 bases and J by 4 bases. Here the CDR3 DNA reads TGTGCCAGCAGCCAACTAGCGGGAGGGCGAGAGACCCAGTACTTC. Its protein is CASSQLAGGRETQYF. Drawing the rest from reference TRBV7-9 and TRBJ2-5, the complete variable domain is DTGVSQNPRHKITKRGQNVTFRCDPISEHNRLYWYRQTLGQGPEFLTYFQNEAQLEKSRLLSDRFSAERPKGSFSTLEIQRTEQGDSAMYLCASSQLAGGRETQYFGPGTRLLVL.

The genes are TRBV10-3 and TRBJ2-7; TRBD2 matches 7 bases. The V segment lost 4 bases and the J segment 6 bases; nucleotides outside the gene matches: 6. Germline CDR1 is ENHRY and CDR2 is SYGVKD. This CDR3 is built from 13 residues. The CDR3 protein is CAISVGREGEQYF. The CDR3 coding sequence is TGTGCCATCAGTGTTGGGAGGGAAGGCGAGCAGTACTTC.

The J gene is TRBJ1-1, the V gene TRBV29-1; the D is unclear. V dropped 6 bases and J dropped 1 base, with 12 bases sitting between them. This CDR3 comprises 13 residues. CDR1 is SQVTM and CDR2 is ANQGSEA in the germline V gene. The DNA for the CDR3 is TGCAGCGTCCAGGAATCGGCGAACACTGAAGCTTTCTTT. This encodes CSVQESANTEAFF.

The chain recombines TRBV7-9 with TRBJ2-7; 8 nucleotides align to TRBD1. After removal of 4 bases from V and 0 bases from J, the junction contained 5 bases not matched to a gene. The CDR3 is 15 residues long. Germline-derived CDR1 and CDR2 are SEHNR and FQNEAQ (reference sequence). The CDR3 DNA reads TGTGCCAGCAGCTCACCCGGGACAGGCTCCTACGAGCAGTACTTC. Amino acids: CASSSPGTGSYEQYF.

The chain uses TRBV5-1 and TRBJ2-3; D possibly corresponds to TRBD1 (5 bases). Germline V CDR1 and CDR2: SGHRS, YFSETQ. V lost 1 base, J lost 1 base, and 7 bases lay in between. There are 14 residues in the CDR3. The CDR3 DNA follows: TGCGCCAGCAGCTTGAGGGGTGGCACAGATACGCAGTATTTT. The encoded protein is CASSLRGGTDTQYF.

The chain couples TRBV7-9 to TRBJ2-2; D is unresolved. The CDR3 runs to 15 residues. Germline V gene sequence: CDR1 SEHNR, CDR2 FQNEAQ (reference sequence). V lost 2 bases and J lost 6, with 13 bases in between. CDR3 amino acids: CASSLSLNIAGELFF. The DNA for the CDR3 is TGTGCCAGCAGCTTAAGTCTGAACATCGCCGGGGAGCTGTTTTTT.

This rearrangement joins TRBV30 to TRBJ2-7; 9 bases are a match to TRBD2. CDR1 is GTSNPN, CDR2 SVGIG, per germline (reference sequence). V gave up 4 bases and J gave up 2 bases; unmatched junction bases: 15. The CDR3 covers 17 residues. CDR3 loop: CAWTRGTSSRRTYEQYF. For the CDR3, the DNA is TGTGCCTGGACCCGAGGGACTAGCAGTCGAAGGACCTACGAGCAGTACTTC. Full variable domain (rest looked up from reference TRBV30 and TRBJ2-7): SQTIHQWPATLVQPVGSPLSLECTVEGTSNPNLYWYRQAAGRGLQLLFYSVGIGQISSEVPQNLSASRPQDRQFILSSKKLLLSDSGFYLCAWTRGTSSRRTYEQYFGPGTRLTVT.

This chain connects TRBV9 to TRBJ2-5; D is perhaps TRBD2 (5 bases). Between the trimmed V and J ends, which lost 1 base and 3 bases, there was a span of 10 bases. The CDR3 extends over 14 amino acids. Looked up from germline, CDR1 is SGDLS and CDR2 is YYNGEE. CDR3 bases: TGTGCCAGCAGCGTATCGAGCGGAGAAGAGACCCAGTACTTC. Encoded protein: CASSVSSGEETQYF.

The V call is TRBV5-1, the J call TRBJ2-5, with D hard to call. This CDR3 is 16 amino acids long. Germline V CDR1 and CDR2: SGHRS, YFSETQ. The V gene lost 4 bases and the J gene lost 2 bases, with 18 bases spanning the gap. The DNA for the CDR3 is TGCGCCAGCAGCCTGATTACGACATCCCTTCAAGAGACCCAGTACTTC. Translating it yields CASSLITTSLQETQYF.

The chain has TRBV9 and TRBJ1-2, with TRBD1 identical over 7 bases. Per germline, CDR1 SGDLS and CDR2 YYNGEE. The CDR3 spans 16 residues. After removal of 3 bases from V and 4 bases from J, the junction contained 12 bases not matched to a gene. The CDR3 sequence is CASSEPGTEGTYGYTF. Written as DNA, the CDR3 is TGTGCCAGCAGCGAACCTGGGACAGAAGGGACCTATGGCTACACCTTC. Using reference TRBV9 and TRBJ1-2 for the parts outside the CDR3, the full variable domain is DSGVTQTPKHLITATGQRVTLRCSPRSGDLSVYWYQQSLDQGLQFLIQYYNGEERAKGNILERFSAQQFPDLHSELNLSSLELGDSALYFCASSEPGTEGTYGYTFGSGTRLTVV.